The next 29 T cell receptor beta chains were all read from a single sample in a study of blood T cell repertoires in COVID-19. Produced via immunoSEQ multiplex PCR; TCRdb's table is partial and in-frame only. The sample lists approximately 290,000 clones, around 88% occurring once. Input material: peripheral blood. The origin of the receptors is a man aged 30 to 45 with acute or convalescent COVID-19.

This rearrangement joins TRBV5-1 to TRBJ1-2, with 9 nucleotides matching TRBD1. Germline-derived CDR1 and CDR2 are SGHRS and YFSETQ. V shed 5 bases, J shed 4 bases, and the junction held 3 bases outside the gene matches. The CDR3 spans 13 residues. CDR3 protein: CASRQGQGYGYTF. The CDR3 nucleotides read TGCGCCAGCAGACAGGGACAGGGCTATGGCTACACCTTC.

As DNA, the CDR3 is TGTGCCAGCAGTTACTCGGGGAGTCAAGAGACCCAGTACTTC. Amino acid sequence: CASSYSGSQETQYF. The chain couples TRBV6-6 to TRBJ2-5, with a possible D match to TRBD2 (5 bases). Deletions cut 0 bases from V and 2 bases from J, with 7 bases between. The CDR3 length is 14 residues. Per germline, CDR1 MNHNY and CDR2 SVGAGI (reference sequence).

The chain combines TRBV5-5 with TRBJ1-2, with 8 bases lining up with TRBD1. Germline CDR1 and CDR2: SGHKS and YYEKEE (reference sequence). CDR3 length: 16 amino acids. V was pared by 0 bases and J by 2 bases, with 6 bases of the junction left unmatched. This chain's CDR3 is CASSLVIRQGNYGYTF. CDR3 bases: TGTGCCAGCAGCTTGGTGATCCGACAGGGGAACTATGGCTACACCTTC.

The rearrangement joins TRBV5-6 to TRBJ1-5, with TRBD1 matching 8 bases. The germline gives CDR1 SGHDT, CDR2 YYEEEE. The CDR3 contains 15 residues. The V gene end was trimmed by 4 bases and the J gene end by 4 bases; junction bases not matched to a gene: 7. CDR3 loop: CASSLWTGSNQPQHF. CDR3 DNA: TGTGCCAGCAGCCTCTGGACAGGGAGTAATCAGCCCCAGCATTTT.

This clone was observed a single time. CDR3 bases: TGTGCCAGCAGTGAAGGAGCGGGAGGAAACACCGGGGAGCTGTTTTTT. As protein: CASSEGAGGNTGELFF. The gene calls are TRBV6-1 and TRBJ2-2; 9 nucleotides line up with TRBD2. Germline trimming cut 1 base from V and 2 bases from J; bases unmatched to any gene: 2. Germline CDR1 and CDR2: MNHNS and SASEGT. The CDR3 is made up of 16 amino acids.

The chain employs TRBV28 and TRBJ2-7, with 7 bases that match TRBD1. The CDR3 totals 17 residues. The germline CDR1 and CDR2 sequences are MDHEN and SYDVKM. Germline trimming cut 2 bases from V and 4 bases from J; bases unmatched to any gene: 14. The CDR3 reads CASSLASMGQPVYEQYF. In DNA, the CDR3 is TGTGCCAGCAGTTTAGCAAGTATGGGACAGCCCGTATACGAGCAGTACTTC.

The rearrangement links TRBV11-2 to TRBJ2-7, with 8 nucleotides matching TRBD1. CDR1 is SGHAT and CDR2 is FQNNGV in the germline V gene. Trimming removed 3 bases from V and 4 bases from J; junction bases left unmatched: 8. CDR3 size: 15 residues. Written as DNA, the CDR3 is TGTGCCAGCAGCTTCTACCGGGACAGGTCATACGAGCAGTACTTC. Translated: CASSFYRDRSYEQYF.

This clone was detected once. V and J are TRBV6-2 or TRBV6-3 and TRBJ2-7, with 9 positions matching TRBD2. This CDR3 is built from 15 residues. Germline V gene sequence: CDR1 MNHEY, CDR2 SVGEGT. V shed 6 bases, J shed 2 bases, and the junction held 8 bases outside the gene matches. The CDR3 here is CASSRSGGFAYEQYF. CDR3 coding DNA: TGTGCCAGCAGCCGAAGCGGGGGGTTCGCCTACGAGCAGTACTTC.

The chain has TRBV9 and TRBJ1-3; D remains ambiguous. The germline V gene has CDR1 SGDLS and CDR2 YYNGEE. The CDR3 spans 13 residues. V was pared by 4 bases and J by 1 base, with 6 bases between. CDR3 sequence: CASSPESGNTIYF. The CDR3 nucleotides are TGTGCCAGCAGCCCGGAGTCTGGAAACACCATATATTTT.

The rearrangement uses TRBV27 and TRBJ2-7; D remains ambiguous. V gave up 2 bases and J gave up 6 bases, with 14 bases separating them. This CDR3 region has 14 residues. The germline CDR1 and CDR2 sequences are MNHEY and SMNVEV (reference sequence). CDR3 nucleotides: TGTGCCAGCAGTTTACAGGCCCCTATCATCGAGCAGTACTTC. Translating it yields CASSLQAPIIEQYF.

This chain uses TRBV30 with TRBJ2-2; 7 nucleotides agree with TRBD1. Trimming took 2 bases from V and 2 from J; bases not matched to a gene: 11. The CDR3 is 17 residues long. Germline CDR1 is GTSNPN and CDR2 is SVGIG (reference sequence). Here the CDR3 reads CAWSMQLGQPNTGELFF. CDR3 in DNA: TGTGCCTGGAGTATGCAATTGGGACAGCCAAACACCGGGGAGCTGTTTTTT.

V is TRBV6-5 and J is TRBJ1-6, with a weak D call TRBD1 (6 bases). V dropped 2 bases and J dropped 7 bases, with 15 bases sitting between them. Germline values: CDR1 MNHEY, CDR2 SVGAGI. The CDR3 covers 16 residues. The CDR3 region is CASSYSRTARNSPLHF. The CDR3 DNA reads TGTGCCAGCAGTTACAGCAGGACAGCGAGAAATTCACCCCTCCACTTT.

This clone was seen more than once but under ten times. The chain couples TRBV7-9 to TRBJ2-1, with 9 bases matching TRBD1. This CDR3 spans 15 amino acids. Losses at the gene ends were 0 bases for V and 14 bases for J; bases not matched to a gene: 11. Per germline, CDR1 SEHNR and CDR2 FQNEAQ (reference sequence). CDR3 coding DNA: TGTGCCAGCAGCTTAGCCCCTAAGGGACAGGGATGGGAGTTCTTC. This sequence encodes CASSLAPKGQGWEFF.

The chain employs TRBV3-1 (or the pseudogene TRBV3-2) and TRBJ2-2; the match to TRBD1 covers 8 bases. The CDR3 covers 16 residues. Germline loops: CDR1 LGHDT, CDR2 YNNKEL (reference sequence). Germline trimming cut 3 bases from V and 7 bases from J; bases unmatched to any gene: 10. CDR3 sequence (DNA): TGTGCCAGCAGCCAGGCGGTGGTGACAGGGGACGGGGAGCTGTTTTTT. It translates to CASSQAVVTGDGELFF.

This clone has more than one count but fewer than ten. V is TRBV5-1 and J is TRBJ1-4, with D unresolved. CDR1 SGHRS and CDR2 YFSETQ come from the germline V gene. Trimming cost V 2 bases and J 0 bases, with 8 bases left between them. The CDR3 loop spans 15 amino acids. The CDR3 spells CASSFTSATNEKLFF. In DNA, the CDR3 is TGCGCCAGCAGCTTTACCAGTGCAACTAATGAAAAACTGTTTTTT.

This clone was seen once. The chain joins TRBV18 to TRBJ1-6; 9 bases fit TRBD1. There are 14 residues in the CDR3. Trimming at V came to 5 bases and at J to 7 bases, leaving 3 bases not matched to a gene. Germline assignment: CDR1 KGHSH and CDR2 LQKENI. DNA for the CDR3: TGTGCCAGCTCAACTACAGGGGGCAATTCACCCCTCCACTTT. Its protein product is CASSTTGGNSPLHF.

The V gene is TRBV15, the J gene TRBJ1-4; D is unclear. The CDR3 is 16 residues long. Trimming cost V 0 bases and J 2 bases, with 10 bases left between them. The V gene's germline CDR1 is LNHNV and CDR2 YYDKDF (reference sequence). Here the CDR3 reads CATSRDRGKTNEKLFF. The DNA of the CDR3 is TGTGCCACCAGCAGAGATCGAGGGAAGACTAATGAAAAACTGTTTTTT. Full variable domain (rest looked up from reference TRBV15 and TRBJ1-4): DAMVIQNPRYQVTQFGKPVTLSCSQTLNHNVMYWYQQKSSQAPKLLFHYYDKDFNNEADTPDNFQSRRPNTSFCFLDIRSPGLGDTAMYLCATSRDRGKTNEKLFFGSGTQLSVL.

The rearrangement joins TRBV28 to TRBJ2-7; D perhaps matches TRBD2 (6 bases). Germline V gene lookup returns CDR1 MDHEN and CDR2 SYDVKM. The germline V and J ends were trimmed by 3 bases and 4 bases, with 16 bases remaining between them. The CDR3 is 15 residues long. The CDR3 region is CASSFAGRGPYEQYF. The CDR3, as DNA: TGTGCCAGCAGTTTCGCAGGGCGGGGTCCTTACGAGCAGTACTTC.

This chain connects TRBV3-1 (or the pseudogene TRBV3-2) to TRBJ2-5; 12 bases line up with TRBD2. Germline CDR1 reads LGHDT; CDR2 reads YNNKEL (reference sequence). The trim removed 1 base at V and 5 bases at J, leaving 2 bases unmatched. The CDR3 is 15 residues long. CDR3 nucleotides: TGTGCCAGCAGCCAAGCACTAGCGGGGGGCGAGACCCAGTACTTC. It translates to CASSQALAGGETQYF.

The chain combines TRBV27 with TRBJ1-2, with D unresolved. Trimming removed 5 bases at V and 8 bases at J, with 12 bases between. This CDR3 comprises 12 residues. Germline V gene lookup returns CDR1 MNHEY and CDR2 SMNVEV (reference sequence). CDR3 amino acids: CASSPPRGGYTF. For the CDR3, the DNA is TGTGCCAGCAGTCCGCCACGAGGGGGCTACACCTTC.

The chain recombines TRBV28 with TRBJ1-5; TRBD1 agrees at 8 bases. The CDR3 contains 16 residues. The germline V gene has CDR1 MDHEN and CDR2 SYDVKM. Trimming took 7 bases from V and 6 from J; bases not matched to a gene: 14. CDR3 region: CASTHTGGTLAQPQHF. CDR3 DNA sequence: TGTGCCAGCACCCACACAGGGGGGACTTTGGCTCAGCCCCAGCATTTT. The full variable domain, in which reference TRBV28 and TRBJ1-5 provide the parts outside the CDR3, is DVKVTQSSRYLVKRTGEKVFLECVQDMDHENMFWYRQDPGLGLRLIYFSYDVKMKEKGDIPEGYSVSREKKERFSLILESASTNQTSMYLCASTHTGGTLAQPQHFGDGTRLSIL.

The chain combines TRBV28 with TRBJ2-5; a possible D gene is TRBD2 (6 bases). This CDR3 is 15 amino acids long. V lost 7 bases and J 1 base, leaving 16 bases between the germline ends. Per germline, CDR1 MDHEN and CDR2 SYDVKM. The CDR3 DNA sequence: TGTGCCAGCAAGGTAGGAGGGGCGATCCAAGAGACCCAGTACTTC. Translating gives CASKVGGAIQETQYF.

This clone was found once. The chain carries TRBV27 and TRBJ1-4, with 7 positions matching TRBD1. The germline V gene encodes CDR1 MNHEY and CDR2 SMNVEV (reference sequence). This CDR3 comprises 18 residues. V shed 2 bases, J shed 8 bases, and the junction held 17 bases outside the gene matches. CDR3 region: CASSLVRYTGVEGEKLFF. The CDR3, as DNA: TGTGCCAGCAGTTTAGTACGGTACACAGGGGTAGAAGGAGAAAAACTGTTTTTT.

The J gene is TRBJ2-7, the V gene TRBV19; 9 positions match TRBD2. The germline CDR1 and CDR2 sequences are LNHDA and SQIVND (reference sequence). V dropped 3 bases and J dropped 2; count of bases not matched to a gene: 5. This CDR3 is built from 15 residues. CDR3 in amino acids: CASSIGTSRTYEQYF. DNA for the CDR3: TGTGCCAGTAGTATCGGGACTAGCAGAACCTACGAGCAGTACTTC. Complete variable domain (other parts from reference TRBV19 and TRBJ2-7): DGGITQSPKYLFRKEGQNVTLSCEQNLNHDAMYWYRQDPGQGLRLIYYSQIVNDFQKGDIAEGYSVSREKKESFPLTVTSAQKNPTAFYLCASSIGTSRTYEQYFGPGTRLTVT.

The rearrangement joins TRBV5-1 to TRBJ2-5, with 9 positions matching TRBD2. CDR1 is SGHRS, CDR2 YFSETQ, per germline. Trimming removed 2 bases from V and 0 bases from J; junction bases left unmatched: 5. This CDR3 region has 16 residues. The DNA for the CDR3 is TGCGCCAGCAGCTTATGGAGCGGGAGGTACCAAGAGACCCAGTACTTC. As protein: CASSLWSGRYQETQYF.

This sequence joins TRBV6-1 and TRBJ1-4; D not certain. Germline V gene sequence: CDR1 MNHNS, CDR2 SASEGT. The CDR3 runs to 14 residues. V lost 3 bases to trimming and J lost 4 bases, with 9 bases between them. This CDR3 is CASSDVGSNEKLFF. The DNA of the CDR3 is TGTGCCAGCAGTGATGTGGGCAGTAATGAAAAACTGTTTTTT.

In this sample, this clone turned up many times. CDR3 DNA sequence: TGTGCCAGTAGTTCCGGGACAGGGAGGTATCAGCCCCAGCATTTT. Its translation: CASSSGTGRYQPQHF. The J gene is TRBJ1-5, the V gene TRBV19, with 9 positions matching TRBD1. This CDR3 is built from 15 residues. J gave up 5 bases and V 5 bases, and 7 bases lay outside the gene matches. Germline-derived CDR1 and CDR2 are LNHDA and SQIVND (reference sequence).

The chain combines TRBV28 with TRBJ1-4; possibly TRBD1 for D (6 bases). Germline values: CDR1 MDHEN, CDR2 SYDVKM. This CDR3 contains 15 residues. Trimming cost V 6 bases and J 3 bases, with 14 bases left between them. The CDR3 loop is CASSVGGLPNEKLFF. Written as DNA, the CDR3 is TGTGCCAGCAGCGTGGGGGGGCTCCCTAATGAAAAACTGTTTTTT.

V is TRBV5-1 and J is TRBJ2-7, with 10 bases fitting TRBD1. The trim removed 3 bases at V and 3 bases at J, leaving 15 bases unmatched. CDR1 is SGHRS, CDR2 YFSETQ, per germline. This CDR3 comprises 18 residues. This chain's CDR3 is CASSSPTGGAGNYYEQYF. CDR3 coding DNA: TGCGCCAGCAGCTCCCCGACAGGGGGCGCGGGGAATTACTACGAGCAGTACTTC.